What follows are 13 T cell receptor beta chains derived from one specimen sequenced in a study of CD4 T cells in relation to SARS-CoV-2 and coronaviruses. These receptors have no known antigen. Data came from immunoSEQ multiplex PCR; TCRdb stores just in-frame clones and leaves some out. The top ten hold 21% of the sample, which has around 24,000 clones, about 79% seen once. CD4+ T cells from unexposed donors were obtained before the COVID-19 pandemic (2011-2018). Isolation of CD4+ T cells took place after about 9 days in culture. The sequenced sample consisted of CD4+ T cells from PBMCs, cultured in vitro. These receptors all come from a human donor in good health.

The chain uses TRBV7-2 and TRBJ1-1; D is unresolved. Germline CDR1 and CDR2: SGHTA and FQGNSA. The CDR3 has 15 residues. V lost 2 bases, J lost 4 bases, and 14 bases lay in between. CDR3 in DNA: TGTGCCAGCAGCTTAAACAGCGGGAGTGGCACTGAAGCTTTCTTT. Residues: CASSLNSGSGTEAFF.

The chain employs TRBV6-5 and TRBJ1-5; TRBD1 matches 8 bases. CDR3 length: 14 residues. Germline CDR1 is MNHEY and CDR2 is SVGAGI. V was clipped by 6 bases and J by 5 bases; unmatched bases: 6. CDR3 nucleotide sequence: TGTGCCAGCAGGGCTTCAGGGGGCCATCAGCCCCAGCATTTT. Its translation: CASRASGGHQPQHF.

The chain carries TRBV4-3 and TRBJ1-2; 8 bases map to TRBD1. The J segment lost 1 base and the V segment lost 5 bases, leaving 6 bases of the junction unmatched. The germline CDR1 and CDR2 sequences are LGHNA and YSLEER. The CDR3 is 15 residues long. The CDR3 DNA follows: TGCGCCAGCAGCTCCCGGACAGGGAGTAACTATGGCTACACCTTC. This translates into CASSSRTGSNYGYTF.

The J gene is TRBJ2-3, the V gene TRBV18, with 8 bases fitting TRBD2. CDR3 size: 18 residues. Germline V lookup: CDR1 KGHSH, CDR2 LQKENI. Trimming took 1 base from V and 4 from J; bases not matched to a gene: 13. CDR3 coding DNA: TGTGCCAGCTCACCACTCCCAGGGAGCGGGAGTAACCCAGATACGCAGTATTTT. Its protein is CASSPLPGSGSNPDTQYF.

The chain is built from TRBV6-5 and TRBJ1-2; no reliable D call. There are 11 residues in the CDR3. Deletions cut 6 bases from V and 7 bases from J, with 9 bases between. Per the germline V gene, CDR1 is MNHEY and CDR2 is SVGAGI. DNA of the CDR3: TGTGCCAGCAGCTCTCCAGTTGGCTACACCTTC. Its protein product is CASSSPVGYTF.

This rearrangement joins TRBV2 to TRBJ1-1, with 8 bases lining up with TRBD1. Looked up from germline, CDR1 is SNHLY and CDR2 is FYNNEI. Germline trimming cut 6 bases from V and 2 bases from J; bases unmatched to any gene: 5. The CDR3 is 14 residues long. The CDR3 loop is CASRFRGRNTEAFF. The CDR3, as DNA: TGTGCCAGCAGATTCAGGGGGCGAAACACTGAAGCTTTCTTT.

The genes are TRBV12-5 and TRBJ2-1, with 7 bases matching TRBD1. The CDR3 runs 17 residues. The J segment lost 0 bases and the V segment lost 6 bases, leaving 11 bases of the junction unmatched. The germline CDR1 and CDR2 sequences are LGHNT and FRNRAP. The CDR3 DNA follows: TGTGCTAGTGGACGATACCGACAGGGAAGCTCCTACAATGAGCAGTTCTTC. It yields the protein CASGRYRQGSSYNEQFF.

The rearrangement links TRBV5-4 to TRBJ2-5; TRBD1 matches 7 bases. This CDR3 spans 16 amino acids. In germline, CDR1 is SGHNT, CDR2 YYREEE (reference sequence). V lost 3 bases to trimming and J lost 4 bases; unmatched junction nucleotides: 12. CDR3 sequence: CASSSGWTGRAETQYF. The DNA of the CDR3 is TGTGCCAGCAGCTCTGGGTGGACAGGTCGAGCAGAGACCCAGTACTTC.

DNA of the CDR3: TGTGCCATCAGTGATAGGAGGGACTTGGAAGCTTTCTTT. Amino acids: CAISDRRDLEAFF. The V and J genes are TRBV10-3 and TRBJ1-1, with D perhaps matching TRBD1 (5 bases). The CDR3 is 13 amino acids. CDR1 is ENHRY, CDR2 SYGVKD, per germline. V lost 3 bases, J lost 8 bases, and 13 bases lay in between.

The rearrangement links TRBV29-1 to TRBJ2-1; 9 bases match TRBD2. The J segment lost 6 bases and the V segment lost 1 base, leaving 4 bases of the junction unmatched. Germline CDR1 reads SQVTM; CDR2 reads ANQGSEA. This CDR3 has 14 residues. For the CDR3, the DNA is TGCAGCGTTGAAGTTCTAGCGGGGATCAATGAGCAGTTCTTC. Its protein is CSVEVLAGINEQFF.

The V gene is TRBV12-5, the J gene TRBJ2-3, with a possible D match to TRBD2 (6 bases). Trimming removed 3 bases at V and 1 base at J, with 20 bases between. CDR1 is LGHNT, CDR2 FRNRAP, per germline. The length of the CDR3 is 18 residues. The CDR3 nucleotides read TGTGCTAGTGGTTTAGAACGGGGAGGATGGTTAGGCACAGATACGCAGTATTTT. This sequence encodes CASGLERGGWLGTDTQYF.

The CDR3 DNA sequence: TGCGCCAGCAGCTTGGTGGGGATGGGCGGGGGGACCTACGAGCAGTACTTC. Amino acids: CASSLVGMGGGTYEQYF. The chain joins TRBV5-1 to TRBJ2-7, with 8 bases fitting TRBD2. This CDR3 comprises 17 residues. The V gene end was trimmed by 0 bases and the J gene end by 2 bases; junction bases not matched to a gene: 10. Germline V CDR1 and CDR2: SGHRS, YFSETQ.

This chain links TRBV6-5 with TRBJ1-5; possible D gene TRBD1, 6 bases. The germline gives CDR1 MNHEY, CDR2 SVGAGI. The CDR3 consists of 15 residues. V lost 0 bases and J 6 bases, leaving 12 bases between the germline ends. In nucleotides, the CDR3 is TGTGCCAGCAGTTACTCCGGACAGTCAAGTCAGCCCCAGCATTTT. Protein: CASSYSGQSSQPQHF.